This T cell receptor beta chain stems from a study of T cells in localized non-small cell lung cancer. Study results and caveats: Uninvolved adjacent lung showed the highest T cell clonality, exceeding tumor. Tumor samples were not multi-region, leaving intratumor heterogeneity unexcluded. Patients showing higher blood T cell density tended to see longer overall survival. Median approximately 58 top-100 tumor clones were shared with paired adjacent lung.

Remarks on this clone: Its specificity is unknown.

CDR3 length equals 16 residues. V lost 0 bases and J lost 4, with 14 bases in between. The V gene's germline CDR1 is SGHRS and CDR2 YFSETQ. Using immunoSEQ multiplex PCR, the repertoire was profiled, and TCRdb retains in-frame clones only, with some absent. The sample has about 79,000 clones, around nine tenths seen once. The chain is built from TRBV5-1 and TRBJ2-1; D is unresolved. The sample was peripheral blood, taken before any cancer treatment. This TCR came from a woman aged 35 to 69 with stage I squamous cell lung carcinoma. CDR3 region: CASSLASGAPYNEQFF. The CDR3 region has the DNA TGCGCCAGCAGCTTGGCCTCGGGTGCTCCATACAATGAGCAGTTCTTC.